This T cell receptor (beta chain) was captured by sequencing in a study of cytomegalovirus exposure and HLA in healthy donors. Study-wide results and caveats: Within a later analysis, the majority of CMV-associated TCR beta chains appeared HLA-restricted.

At sampling all donors were nominally healthy, likely with unrecorded immune exposures. The ends lost 0 bases at V and 5 bases at J; junction bases unmatched: 5. The CDR3 has 15 amino acids. Looked up from germline, CDR1 is SGHAT and CDR2 is FQNNGV. As concerns this clone: The antigen is undetermined.

PCR was performed using 60 Vbeta and 13 Jbeta primers. Authors' processing steps: In a later analysis, some 11 million of 65 million to 90 million unique beta chains occurred in at least two donors. Using immunoSEQ multiplex PCR, the repertoire was profiled, and TCRdb retains in-frame clones only, with some absent. The V and J calls and clone size come from that table; D and trimming were worked out from the DNA. The sample holds roughly 100,000 clones, under 80% seen once. The receptor's source is a man aged 55-75 years in good health and CMV-seronegative. The chain joins TRBV11-2 to TRBJ1-2; 8 bases map to TRBD1. Sequenced input: PBMCs. The CDR3 sequence is CASSLDLGTGYGYTF. The CDR3 bases are TGTGCCAGCAGCTTAGACCTCGGGACAGGTTATGGCTACACCTTC.